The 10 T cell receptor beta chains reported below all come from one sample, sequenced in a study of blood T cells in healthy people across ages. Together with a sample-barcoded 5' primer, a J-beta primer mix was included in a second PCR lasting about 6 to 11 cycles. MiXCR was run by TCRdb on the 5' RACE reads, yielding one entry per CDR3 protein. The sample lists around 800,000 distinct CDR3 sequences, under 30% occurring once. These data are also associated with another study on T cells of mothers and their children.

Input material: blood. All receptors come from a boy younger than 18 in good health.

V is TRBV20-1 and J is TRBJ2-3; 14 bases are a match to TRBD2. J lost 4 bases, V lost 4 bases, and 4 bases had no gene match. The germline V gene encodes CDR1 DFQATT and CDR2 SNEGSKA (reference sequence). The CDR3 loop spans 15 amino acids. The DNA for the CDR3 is TGCAGTGCTATAAAGACTAGCGGGGGGGCAGATACGCAGTATTTT. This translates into CSAIKTSGGADTQYF.

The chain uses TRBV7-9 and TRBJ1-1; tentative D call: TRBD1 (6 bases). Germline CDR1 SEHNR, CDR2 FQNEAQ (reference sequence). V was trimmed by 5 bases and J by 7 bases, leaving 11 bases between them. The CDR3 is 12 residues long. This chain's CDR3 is CASSPGQFEAFF. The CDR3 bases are TGTGCCAGCAGCCCCGGACAGTTTGAAGCTTTCTTT.

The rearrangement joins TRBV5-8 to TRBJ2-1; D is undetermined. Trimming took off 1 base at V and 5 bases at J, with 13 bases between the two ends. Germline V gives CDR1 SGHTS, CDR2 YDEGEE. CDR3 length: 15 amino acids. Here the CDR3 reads CASSLWASANNEQFF. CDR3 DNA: TGTGCCAGCAGCTTGTGGGCATCGGCTAACAATGAGCAGTTCTTC.

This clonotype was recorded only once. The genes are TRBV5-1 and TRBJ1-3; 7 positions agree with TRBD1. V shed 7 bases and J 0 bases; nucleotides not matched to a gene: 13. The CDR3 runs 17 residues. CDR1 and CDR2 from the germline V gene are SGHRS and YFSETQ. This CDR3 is CASGLRDSSLSGNTIYF. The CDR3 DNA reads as TGCGCCAGCGGGCTTCGGGACAGCTCACTCTCTGGAAACACCATATATTTT.

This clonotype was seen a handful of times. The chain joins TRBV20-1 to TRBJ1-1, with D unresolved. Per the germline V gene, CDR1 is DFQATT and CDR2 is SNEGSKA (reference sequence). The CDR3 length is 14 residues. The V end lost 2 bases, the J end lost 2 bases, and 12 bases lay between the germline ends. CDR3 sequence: CSARSTPFNTEAFF. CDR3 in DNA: TGCAGTGCTAGATCGACACCTTTCAACACTGAAGCTTTCTTT.

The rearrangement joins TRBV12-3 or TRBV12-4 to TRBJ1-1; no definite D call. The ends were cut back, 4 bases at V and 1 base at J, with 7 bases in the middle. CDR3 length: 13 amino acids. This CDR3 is CASSSSTNTEAFF. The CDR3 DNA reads TGTGCCAGCAGTTCATCCACGAACACTGAAGCTTTCTTT.

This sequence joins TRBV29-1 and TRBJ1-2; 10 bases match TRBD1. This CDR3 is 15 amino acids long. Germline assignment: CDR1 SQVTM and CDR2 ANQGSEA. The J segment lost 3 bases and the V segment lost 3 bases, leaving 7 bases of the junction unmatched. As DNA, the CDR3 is TGCAGCGTTGATCGCTCCGGGACAGGGGACTATGGCTACACCTTC. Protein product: CSVDRSGTGDYGYTF.

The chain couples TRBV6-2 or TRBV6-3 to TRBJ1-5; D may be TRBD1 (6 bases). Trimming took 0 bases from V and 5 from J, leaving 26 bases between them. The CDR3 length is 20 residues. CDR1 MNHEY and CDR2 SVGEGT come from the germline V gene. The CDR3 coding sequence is TGTGCCAGCAGTTACTCGTCGGACAGCCAACGCGTGTGGGTCGATCAGCCCCAGCATTTT. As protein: CASSYSSDSQRVWVDQPQHF.

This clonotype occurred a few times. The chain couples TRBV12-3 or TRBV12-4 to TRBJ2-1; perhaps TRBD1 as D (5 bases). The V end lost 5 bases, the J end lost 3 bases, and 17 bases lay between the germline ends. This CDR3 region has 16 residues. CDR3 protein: CASSMSVGQNYNEQFF. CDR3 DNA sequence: TGTGCCAGCAGTATGAGCGTGGGGCAAAACTACAATGAGCAGTTCTTC.

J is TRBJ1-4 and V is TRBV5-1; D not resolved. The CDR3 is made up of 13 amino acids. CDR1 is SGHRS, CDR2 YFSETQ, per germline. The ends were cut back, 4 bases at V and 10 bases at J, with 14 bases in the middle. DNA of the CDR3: TGCGCCAGCAGCCTAGCCGGTATCGGAAAACTGTTTTTT. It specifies CASSLAGIGKLFF.